The T cell receptor beta chain described here comes from a study of shared clonotypes between healthy human individuals. General study findings and limits: The small donor group covered limited genetic and exposure diversity.

The CDR3 has 13 amino acids. Trimming cost V 6 bases and J 10 bases; bases outside gene matches: 8. The V gene's germline CDR1 is SEHNR and CDR2 FQNEAQ (reference sequence). As for this clone: The antigen remains unidentified.

Assay used: immunoSEQ multiplex PCR; TCRdb lists only in-frame clones, some missing. The repertoire holds nearly 500,000 clones, with approximately 80% as singletons. V usage is TRBV7-9 and J usage is TRBJ2-2, with 7 bases that match TRBD1. The receptor was isolated from a middle-aged woman in good health. Some clones in this sample may be carry-over from other donors' samples. Sequencing was done on a sample of PBMCs. DNA of the CDR3: TGTGCCAGCAGTCTTATGGACAGGTCGGAGCTGTTTTTT. It translates to CASSLMDRSELFF.